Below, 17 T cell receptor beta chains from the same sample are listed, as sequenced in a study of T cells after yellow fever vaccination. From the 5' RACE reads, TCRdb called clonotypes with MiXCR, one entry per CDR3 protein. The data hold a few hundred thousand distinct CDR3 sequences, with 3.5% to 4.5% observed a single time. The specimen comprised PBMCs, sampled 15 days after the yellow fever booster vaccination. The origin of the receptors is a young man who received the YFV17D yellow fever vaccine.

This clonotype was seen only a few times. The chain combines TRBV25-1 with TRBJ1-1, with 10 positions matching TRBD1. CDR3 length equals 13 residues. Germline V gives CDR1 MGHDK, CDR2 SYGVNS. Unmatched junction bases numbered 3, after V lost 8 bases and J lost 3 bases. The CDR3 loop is CASGQGDHTEAFF. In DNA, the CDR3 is TGTGCCAGCGGACAGGGGGATCACACTGAAGCTTTCTTT.

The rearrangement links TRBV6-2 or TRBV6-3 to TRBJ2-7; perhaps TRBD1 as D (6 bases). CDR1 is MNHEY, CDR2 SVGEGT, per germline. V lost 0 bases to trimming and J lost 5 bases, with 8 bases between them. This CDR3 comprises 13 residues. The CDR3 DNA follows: TGTGCCAGCAGTTACTCGGCAGGGGACGAGCAGTACGTC. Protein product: CASSYSAGDEQYV.

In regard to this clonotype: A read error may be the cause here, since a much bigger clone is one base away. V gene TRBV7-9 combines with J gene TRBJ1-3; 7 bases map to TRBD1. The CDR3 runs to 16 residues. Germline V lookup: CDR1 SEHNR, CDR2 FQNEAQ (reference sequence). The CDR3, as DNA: TGTGCCAGCTGCTTAGTCCCGACAGGGACTGGAAACACCATATATTTT. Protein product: CASCLVPTGTGNTIYF.

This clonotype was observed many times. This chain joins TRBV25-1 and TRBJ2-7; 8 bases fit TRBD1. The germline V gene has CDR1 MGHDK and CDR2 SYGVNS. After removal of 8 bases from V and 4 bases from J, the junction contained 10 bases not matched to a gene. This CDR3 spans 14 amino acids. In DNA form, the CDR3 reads TGTGCCAGCGGGACAGGCCGCGTGGGGTACGAGCAGTACTTC. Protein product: CASGTGRVGYEQYF.

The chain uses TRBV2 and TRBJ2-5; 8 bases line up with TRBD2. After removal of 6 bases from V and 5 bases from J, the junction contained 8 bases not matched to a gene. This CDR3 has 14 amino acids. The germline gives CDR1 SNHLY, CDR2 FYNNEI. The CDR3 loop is CASRTGGAPETQYF. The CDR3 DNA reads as TGTGCCAGCAGGACCGGGGGGGCCCCCGAGACCCAGTACTTC.

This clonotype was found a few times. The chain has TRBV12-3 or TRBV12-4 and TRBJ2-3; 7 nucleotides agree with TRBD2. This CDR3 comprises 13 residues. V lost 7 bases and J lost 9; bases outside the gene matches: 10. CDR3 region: CASKVIREGTQYF. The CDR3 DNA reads TGTGCCAGCAAGGTCATCAGGGAGGGCACGCAGTATTTT.

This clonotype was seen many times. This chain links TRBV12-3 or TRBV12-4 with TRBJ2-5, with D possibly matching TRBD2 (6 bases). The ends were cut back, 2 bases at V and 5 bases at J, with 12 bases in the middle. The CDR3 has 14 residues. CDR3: CASSLSGTWETQYF. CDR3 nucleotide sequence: TGTGCCAGCAGTTTATCAGGGACTTGGGAGACCCAGTACTTC.

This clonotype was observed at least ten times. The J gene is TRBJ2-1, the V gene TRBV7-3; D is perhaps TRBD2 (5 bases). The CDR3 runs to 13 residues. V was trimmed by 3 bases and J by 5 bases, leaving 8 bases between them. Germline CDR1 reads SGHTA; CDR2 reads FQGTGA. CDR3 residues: CASSFEGNNEQFF. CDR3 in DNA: TGTGCCAGCAGCTTCGAGGGAAACAATGAGCAGTTCTTC. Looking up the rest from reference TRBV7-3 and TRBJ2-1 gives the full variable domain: GAGVSQTPSNKVTEKGKYVELRCDPISGHTALYWYRQSLGQGPEFLIYFQGTGAADDSGLPNDRFFAVRPEGSVSTLKIQRTERGDSAVYLCASSFEGNNEQFFGPGTRLTVL.

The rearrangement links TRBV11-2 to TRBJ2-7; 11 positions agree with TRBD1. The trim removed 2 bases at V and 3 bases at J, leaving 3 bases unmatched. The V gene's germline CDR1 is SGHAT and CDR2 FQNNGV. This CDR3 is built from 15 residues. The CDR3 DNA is TGTGCCAGCAGCTTATACGGGACAGGGGGCTACGAGCAGTACTTC. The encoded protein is CASSLYGTGGYEQYF.

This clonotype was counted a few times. The CDR3 protein is CATSRDLAGDEQYF. The CDR3 bases are TGTGCCACCAGCAGAGATTTGGCAGGGGACGAGCAGTACTTC. The V gene is TRBV15, the J gene TRBJ2-7; TRBD1 might be the D (6 bases). Germline-derived CDR1 and CDR2 are LNHNV and YYDKDF (reference sequence). This CDR3 is 14 amino acids long. The V gene lost 0 bases and the J gene lost 5 bases, with 11 bases spanning the gap.

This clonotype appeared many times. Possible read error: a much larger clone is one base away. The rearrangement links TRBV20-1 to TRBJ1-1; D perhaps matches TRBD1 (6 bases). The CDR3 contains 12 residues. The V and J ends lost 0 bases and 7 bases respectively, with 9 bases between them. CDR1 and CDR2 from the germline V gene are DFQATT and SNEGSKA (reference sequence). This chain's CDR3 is CSAREGDIEAFF. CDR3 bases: TGCAGTGCTAGAGAAGGGGACATTGAAGCTTTCTTT.

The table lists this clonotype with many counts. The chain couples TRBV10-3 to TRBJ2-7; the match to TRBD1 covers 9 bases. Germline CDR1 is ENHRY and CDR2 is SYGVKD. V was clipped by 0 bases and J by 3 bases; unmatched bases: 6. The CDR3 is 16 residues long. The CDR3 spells CAISESDRGSGYEQYF. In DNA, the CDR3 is TGTGCCATCAGTGAGTCGGACAGGGGAAGTGGCTACGAGCAGTACTTC.

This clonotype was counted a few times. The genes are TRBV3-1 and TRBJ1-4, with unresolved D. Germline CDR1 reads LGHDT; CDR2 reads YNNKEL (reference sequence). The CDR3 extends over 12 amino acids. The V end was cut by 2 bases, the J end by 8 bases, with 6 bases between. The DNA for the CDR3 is TGTGCCAGCAGCCAATTGTTGGAAAAACTGTTTTTT. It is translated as CASSQLLEKLFF.

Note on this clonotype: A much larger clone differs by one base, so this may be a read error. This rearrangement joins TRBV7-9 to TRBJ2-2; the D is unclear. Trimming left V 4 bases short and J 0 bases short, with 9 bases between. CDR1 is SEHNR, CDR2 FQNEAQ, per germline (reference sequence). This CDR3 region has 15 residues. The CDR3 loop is CASSSTWTNTGELFF. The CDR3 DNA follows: TGTGCCAGCAGCTCGACTTGGACGAACACCGGGGAGCTGTTTTTT.

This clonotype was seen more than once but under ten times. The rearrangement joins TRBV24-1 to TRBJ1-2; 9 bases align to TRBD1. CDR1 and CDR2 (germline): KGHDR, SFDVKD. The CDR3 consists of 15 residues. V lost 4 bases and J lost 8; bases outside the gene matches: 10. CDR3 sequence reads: CATSETTGGRGGYTF. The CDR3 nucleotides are TGTGCCACCAGTGAGACTACAGGGGGCCGGGGAGGCTACACCTTC.

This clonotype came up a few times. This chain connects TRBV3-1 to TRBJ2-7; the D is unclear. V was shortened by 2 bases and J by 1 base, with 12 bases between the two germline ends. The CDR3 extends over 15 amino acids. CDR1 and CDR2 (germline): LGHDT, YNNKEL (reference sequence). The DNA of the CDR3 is TGTGCCAGCAGCCAACGCTGGGCGTCTTCCTACGAGCAGTACTTC. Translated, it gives CASSQRWASSYEQYF.

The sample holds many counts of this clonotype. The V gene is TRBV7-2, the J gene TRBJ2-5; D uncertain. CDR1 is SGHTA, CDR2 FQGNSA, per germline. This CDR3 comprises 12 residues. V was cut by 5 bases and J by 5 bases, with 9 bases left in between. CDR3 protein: CASSRYRETQYF. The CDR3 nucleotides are TGTGCCAGCAGCCGCTACCGGGAGACCCAGTACTTC.